These 6 T cell receptor beta chains share one sample of origin, sequenced in a study of T cells expressing NK-cell markers. TCRdb re-called the 5' RACE reads and shows each CDR3 protein once, DNA omitted. The sample has 550,000 to 600,000 distinct CDR3 sequences. Sequencing used blood T cells: a sorted CD56 or NKG2C T cell subset, CD4+ or CD8+ T cells, or bulk PBMC T cells (not recorded which). Receptor source: a man in his late teens or twenties in good health.

The rearrangement joins TRBV12-3 or TRBV12-4 to TRBJ2-1; absent DNA, TCRdb's TRBD1 call cannot be checked. The CDR3 is 12 residues long. CDR3 sequence: CAKGHRTGEQFF.

V is TRBV7-9 and J is TRBJ2-5; TCRdb selects TRBD1, and the lack of DNA leaves this call unchecked. The CDR3 has 14 residues. From germline, CDR1 is SEHNR and CDR2 FQNEAQ (reference sequence). CDR3 loop: CASIPGGASETQYF.

The chain couples TRBV5-1 to TRBJ2-3; TCRdb designates TRBD1, a call that cannot be tested without DNA. Looked up from germline, CDR1 is SGHRS and CDR2 is YFSETQ. The CDR3 is 17 amino acids. CDR3 sequence reads: CASSLNFGGQGTDTQYF.

The chain recombines TRBV10-3 with TRBJ2-3; the TRBD2 assignment by TCRdb is unverifiable without DNA. This CDR3 region has 13 residues. The germline V gene has CDR1 ENHRY and CDR2 SYGVKD. The CDR3 protein is CAITTGVTDTQYF.

The rearrangement joins TRBV15 to TRBJ2-5; TCRdb outputs TRBD1, but without DNA this stays unchecked. CDR1 and CDR2 from the germline V gene are LNHNV and YYDKDF (reference sequence). The CDR3 covers 13 residues. This CDR3 is CATGPRGLETQYF.

The chain is built from TRBV9 and TRBJ1-6; as DNA is missing, the TRBD1 call by TCRdb cannot be tested. The germline V gene encodes CDR1 SGDLS and CDR2 YYNGEE. The CDR3 totals 15 residues. CDR3 sequence: CASSAEGQGYSPLHF.